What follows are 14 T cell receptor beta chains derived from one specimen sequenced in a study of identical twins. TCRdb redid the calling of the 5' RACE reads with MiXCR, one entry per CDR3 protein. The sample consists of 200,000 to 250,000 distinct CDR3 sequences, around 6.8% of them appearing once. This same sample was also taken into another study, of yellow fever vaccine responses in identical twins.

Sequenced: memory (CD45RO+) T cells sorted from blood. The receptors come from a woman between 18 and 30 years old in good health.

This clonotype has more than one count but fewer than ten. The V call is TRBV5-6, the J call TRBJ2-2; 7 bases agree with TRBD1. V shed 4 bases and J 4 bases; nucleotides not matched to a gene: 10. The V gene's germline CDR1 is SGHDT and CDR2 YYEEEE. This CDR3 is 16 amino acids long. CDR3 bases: TGTGCCAGCAGCCGATATAAGGGACAGAGCACCGGGGAGCTGTTTTTT. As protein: CASSRYKGQSTGELFF.

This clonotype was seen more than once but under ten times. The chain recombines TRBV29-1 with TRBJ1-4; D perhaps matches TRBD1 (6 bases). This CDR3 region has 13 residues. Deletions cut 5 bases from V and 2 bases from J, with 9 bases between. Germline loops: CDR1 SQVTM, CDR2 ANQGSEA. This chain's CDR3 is CSVSGQTNEKLFF. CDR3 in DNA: TGCAGCGTTTCCGGACAGACTAATGAAAAACTGTTTTTT.

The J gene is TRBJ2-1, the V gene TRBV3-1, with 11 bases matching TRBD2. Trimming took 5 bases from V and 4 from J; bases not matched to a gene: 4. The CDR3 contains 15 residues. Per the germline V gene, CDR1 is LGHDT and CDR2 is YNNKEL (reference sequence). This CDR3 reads CASSFVAGGYNEQFF. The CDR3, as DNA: TGTGCCAGCAGCTTCGTAGCGGGGGGGTACAATGAGCAGTTCTTC.

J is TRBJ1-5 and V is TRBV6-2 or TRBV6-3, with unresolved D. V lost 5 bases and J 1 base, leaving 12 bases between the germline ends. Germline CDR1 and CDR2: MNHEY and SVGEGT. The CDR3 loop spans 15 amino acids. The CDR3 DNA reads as TGTGCCAGCAGTGGAGCTGGCTTGAGCAATCAGCCCCAGCATTTT. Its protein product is CASSGAGLSNQPQHF.

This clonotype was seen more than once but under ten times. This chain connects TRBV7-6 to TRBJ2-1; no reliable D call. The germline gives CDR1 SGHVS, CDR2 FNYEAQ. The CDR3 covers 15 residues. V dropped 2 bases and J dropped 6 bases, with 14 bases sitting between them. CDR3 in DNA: TGTGCCAGCAGCTTATACCCCGAGGTGGTCAATGAGCAGTTCTTC. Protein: CASSLYPEVVNEQFF.

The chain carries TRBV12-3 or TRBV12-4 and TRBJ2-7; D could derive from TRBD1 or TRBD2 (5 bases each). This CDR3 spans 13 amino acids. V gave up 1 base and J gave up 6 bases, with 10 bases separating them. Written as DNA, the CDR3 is TGTGCCAGCAGTTTAGTTGGGGCGGGCGAGCAGTACTTC. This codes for CASSLVGAGEQYF.

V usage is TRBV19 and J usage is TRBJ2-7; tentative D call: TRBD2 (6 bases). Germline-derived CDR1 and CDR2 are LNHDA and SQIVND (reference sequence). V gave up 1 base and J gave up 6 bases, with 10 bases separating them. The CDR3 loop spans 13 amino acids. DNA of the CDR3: TGTGCCAGTAGTATAGCCCAGGGAGGCGAGCAGTACTTC. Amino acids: CASSIAQGGEQYF.

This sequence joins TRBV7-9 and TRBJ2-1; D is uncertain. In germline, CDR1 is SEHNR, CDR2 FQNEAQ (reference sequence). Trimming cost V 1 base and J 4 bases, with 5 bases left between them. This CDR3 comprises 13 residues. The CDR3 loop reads CASSLEDYNEQFF. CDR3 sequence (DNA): TGTGCCAGCAGCTTAGAGGATTACAATGAGCAGTTCTTC.

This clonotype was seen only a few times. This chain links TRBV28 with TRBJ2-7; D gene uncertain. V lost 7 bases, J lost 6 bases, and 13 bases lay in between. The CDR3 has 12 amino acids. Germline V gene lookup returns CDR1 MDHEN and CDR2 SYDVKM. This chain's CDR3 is CASKLGNSEQYF. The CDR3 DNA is TGTGCCAGCAAGTTGGGAAACTCCGAGCAGTACTTC. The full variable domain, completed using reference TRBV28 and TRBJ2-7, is DVKVTQSSRYLVKRTGEKVFLECVQDMDHENMFWYRQDPGLGLRLIYFSYDVKMKEKGDIPEGYSVSREKKERFSLILESASTNQTSMYLCASKLGNSEQYFGPGTRLTVT.

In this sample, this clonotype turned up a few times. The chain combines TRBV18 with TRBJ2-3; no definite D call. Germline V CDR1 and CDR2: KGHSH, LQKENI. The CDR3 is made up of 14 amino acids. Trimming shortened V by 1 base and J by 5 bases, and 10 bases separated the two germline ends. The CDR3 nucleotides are TGTGCCAGCTCACCACTAGTAGGTGTAGATACGCAGTATTTT. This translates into CASSPLVGVDTQYF. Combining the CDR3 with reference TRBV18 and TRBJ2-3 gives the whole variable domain NAGVMQNPRHLVRRRGQEARLRCSPMKGHSHVYWYRQLPEEGLKFMVYLQKENIIDESGMPKERFSAEFPKEGPSILRIQQVVRGDSAAYFCASSPLVGVDTQYFGPGTRLTVL.

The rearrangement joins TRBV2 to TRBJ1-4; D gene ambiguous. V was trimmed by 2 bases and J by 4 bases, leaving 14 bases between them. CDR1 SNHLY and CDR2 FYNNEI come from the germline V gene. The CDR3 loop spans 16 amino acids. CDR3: CASSEIDAVRNEKLFF. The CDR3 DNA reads TGTGCCAGCAGTGAAATTGATGCAGTTCGTAATGAAAAACTGTTTTTT.

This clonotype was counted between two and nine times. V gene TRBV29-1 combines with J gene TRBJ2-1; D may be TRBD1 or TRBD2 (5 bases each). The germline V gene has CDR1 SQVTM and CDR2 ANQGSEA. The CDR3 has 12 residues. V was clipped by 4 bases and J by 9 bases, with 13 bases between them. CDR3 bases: TGCAGCGTTGGGCGAGGGGCGGGTGAGCAGTTCTTC. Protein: CSVGRGAGEQFF.

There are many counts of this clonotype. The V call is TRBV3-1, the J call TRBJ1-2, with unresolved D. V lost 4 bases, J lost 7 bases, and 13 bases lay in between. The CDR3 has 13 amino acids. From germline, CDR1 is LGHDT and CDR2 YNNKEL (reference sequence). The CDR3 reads CASSPDRGAGYTF. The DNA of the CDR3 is TGTGCCAGCAGCCCTGATCGGGGTGCTGGCTACACCTTC.

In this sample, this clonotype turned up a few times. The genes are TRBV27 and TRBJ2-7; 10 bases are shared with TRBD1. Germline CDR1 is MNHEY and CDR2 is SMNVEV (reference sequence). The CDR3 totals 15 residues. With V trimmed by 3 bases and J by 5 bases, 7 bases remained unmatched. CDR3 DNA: TGTGCCAGCAGTTTTTCCGGGACAGGGGTGGACGAGCAGTACTTC. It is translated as CASSFSGTGVDEQYF.